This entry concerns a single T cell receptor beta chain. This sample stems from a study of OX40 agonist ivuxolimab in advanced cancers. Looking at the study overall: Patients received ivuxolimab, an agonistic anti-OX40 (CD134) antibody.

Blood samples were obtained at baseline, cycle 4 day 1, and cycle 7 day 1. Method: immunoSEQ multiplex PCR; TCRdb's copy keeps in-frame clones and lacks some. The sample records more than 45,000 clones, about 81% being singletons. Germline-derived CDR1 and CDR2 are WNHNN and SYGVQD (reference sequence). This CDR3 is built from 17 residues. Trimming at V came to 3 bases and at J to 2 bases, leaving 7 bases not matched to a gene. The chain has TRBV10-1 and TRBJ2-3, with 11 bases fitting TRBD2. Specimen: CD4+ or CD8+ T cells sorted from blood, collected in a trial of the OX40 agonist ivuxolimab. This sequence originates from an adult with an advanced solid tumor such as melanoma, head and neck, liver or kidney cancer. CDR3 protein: CASSDLGTSGLTDTQYF. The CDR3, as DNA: TGCGCCAGCAGTGACCTCGGGACTAGCGGACTCACAGATACGCAGTATTTT.